The clone carrying this T cell receptor (beta chain) showed up many times. Its antigen is still unknown. Trimming took off 2 bases at V and 5 bases at J, with 15 bases between the two ends. The CDR3 totals 16 residues. TCR beta CDR3 sequences were amplified from RNA transcripts. RT-PCR in the first round (using the HTBI primer set) targeted the TCR CDR3. MiXCR, applied by TCRdb to the multiplex PCR reads, yields one record per CDR3 protein. This repertoire shows 600,000 to 700,000 distinct CDR3 sequences, roughly 14% found once; its top ten account for 3.5% to 4.5%. Ophthalmopathy cases scored 3 or more on the Clinical Activity Score and 4 or more on NOSPECS grade, with duration below 3 months. Investigators excluded patients with uncontrolled infection, other autoimmune disease, pregnancy or lactation. PBMCs came from less than 11 ml fresh peripheral blood. This entry comes from a study of T cells in Graves' hyperthyroidism and ophthalmopathy.

Study conclusions and caveats: Most expanded thyroid clonotypes above 0.001 also appeared in blood.

This rearrangement joins TRBV12-3 or TRBV12-4 to TRBJ2-2; possibly TRBD2 for D (5 bases). The sequence derives from a middle-aged woman with Graves' ophthalmopathy. The sample taken for sequencing was blood. The CDR3 protein is CASSLSLARSTGELFF. CDR3 coding DNA: TGTGCCAGCAGTTTAAGCCTAGCTCGGTCAACCGGGGAGCTGTTTTTT.